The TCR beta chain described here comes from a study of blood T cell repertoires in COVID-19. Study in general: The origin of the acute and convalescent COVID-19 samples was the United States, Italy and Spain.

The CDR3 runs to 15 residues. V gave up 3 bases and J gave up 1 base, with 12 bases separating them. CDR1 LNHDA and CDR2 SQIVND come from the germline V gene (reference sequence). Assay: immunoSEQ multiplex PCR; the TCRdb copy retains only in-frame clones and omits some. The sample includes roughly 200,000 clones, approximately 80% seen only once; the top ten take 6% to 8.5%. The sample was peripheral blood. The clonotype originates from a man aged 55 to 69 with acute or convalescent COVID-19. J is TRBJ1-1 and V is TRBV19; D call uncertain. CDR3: CASSIRPVPNTEAFF. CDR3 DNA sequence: TGTGCCAGTAGTATCCGCCCGGTGCCGAACACTGAAGCTTTCTTT.